The 4 T cell receptor beta chains given below trace back to one sample, sequenced in a study of blood T cell repertoires in COVID-19. Measured with immunoSEQ multiplex PCR; TCRdb has only the in-frame clones, and not every one. The data contain approximately 220,000 clones, around 85% of them seen just once; the ten biggest clones take up 2.2%. The sample was peripheral blood. These receptors all stem from a woman between 45 and 60 years old with acute or convalescent COVID-19.

The V call is TRBV3-1 (or the pseudogene TRBV3-2), the J call TRBJ1-4, with D hard to call. The CDR3 is 15 residues long. Germline-derived CDR1 and CDR2 are LGHDT and YNNKEL (reference sequence). Between the trimmed V and J ends, which lost 4 bases and 4 bases, there was a span of 13 bases. The CDR3: CASSPGRRHNEKLFF. The CDR3 nucleotides are TGTGCCAGCAGCCCGGGAAGACGTCATAATGAAAAACTGTTTTTT.

This rearrangement joins TRBV7-2 to TRBJ2-3; tentatively, D is TRBD2 (5 bases). This CDR3 has 13 residues. Trimming left V 5 bases short and J 3 bases short, with 9 bases between. Germline CDR1 is SGHTA and CDR2 is FQGNSA. The CDR3 loop reads CASSRDLTDTQYF. CDR3 nucleotides: TGTGCCAGCAGCCGGGATTTGACAGATACGCAGTATTTT.

This clone was recorded only once. The genes are TRBV9 and TRBJ1-3; the match to TRBD1 covers 8 bases. J lost 2 bases, V lost 0 bases, and 1 base had no gene match. The CDR3 loop spans 15 amino acids. In germline, CDR1 is SGDLS, CDR2 YYNGEE. This chain's CDR3 is CASSVEDRAGNTIYF. CDR3 sequence (DNA): TGTGCCAGCAGCGTAGAGGACAGGGCTGGAAACACCATATATTTT.

This sequence joins TRBV7-8 and TRBJ1-2; TRBD1 matches at 7 bases. V trimming: 5 bases; J trimming: 9 bases; junction bases outside the gene matches: 6. Germline V CDR1 and CDR2: SGHVS, FQNEAQ. The CDR3 runs 12 residues. CDR3 DNA: TGTGCCAGCAGCCGAACACAGGGGCGCTACACCTTC. Residues: CASSRTQGRYTF.